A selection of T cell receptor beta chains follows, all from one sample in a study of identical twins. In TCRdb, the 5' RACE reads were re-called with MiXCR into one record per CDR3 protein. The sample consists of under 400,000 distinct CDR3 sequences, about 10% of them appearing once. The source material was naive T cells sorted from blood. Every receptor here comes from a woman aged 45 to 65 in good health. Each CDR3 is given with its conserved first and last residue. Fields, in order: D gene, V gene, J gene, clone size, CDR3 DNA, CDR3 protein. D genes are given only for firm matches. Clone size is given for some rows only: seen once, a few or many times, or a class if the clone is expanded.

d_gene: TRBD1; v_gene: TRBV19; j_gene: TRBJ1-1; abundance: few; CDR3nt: TGTGCCAGTAGTTCCCGGACAGGGGAAGCTTTCTTT; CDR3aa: CASSSRTGEAFF
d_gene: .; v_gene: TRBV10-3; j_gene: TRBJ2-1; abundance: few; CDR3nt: TGTGCCATCAAGATCGAAGCCGAAAATGAGCAGTTCTTC; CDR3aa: CAIKIEAENEQFF
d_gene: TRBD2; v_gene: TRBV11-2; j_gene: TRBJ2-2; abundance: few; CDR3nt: TGTGCCAGCAGCTTAGTAGCGGGATACACCGGGGAGCTGTTTTTT; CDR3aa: CASSLVAGYTGELFF
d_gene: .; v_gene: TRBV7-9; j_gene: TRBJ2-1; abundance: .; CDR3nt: TGTGCCAGCAGCCAGCTAGTCTACAATGAGCAGTTCTTC; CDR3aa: CASSQLVYNEQFF
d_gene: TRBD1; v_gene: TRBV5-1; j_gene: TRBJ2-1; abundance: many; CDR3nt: TGCGCCAGCAGCGTGGACGGTCAGGGGGCCTACAATGAGCAGTTCTTC; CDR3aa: CASSVDGQGAYNEQFF
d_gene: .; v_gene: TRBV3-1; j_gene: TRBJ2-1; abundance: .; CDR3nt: TGTGCCAGCAGCCAAGATATCGCGGGAACGATCTCCTACAATGAGCAGTTCTTC; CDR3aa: CASSQDIAGTISYNEQFF
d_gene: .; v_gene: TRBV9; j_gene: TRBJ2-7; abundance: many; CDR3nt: TGTGCCAGCAGCGAGAGGGGGGAGACAGACGAGCAGTACTTC; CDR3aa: CASSERGETDEQYF
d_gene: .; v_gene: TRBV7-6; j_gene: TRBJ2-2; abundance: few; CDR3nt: TGTGCCAGCAGCCTACGTCCCGCCCCGGGCGAAGGAACCGGGGAGCTGTTTTTT; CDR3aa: CASSLRPAPGEGTGELFF
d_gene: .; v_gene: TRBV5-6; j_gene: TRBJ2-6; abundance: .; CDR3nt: TGTGCCAGCAGCCAACAGGGCTCTGGGGCCAACGTCCTGACTTTC; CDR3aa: CASSQQGSGANVLTF
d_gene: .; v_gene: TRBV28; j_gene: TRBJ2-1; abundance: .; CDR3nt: TGTGCCTGCAGTTTATTGTATGAGCAGTTCTTC; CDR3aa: CACSLLYEQFF
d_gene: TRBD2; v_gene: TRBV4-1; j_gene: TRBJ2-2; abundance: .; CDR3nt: TGCGCCAGCAGCCAGCGGGAGTTCGGGGAGCTGTTTTTT; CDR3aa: CASSQREFGELFF
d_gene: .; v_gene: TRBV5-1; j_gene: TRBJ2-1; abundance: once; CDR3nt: TGCGCCAGCAAGGTCGGGCAGATCAGCTCCTACAATGAGCAGTTCTTC; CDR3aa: CASKVGQISSYNEQFF
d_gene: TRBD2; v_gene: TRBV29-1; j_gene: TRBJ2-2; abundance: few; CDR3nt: TGCAGCGTCTTAGTGACTAGCGCGGGGGGGCTGTTTTTT; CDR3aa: CSVLVTSAGGLFF
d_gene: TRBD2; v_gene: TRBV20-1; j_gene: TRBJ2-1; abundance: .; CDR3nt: TGCAGTGCCGCTAGCGGGAGGGCCGTCAATGAGCAGTTCTTC; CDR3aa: CSAASGRAVNEQFF
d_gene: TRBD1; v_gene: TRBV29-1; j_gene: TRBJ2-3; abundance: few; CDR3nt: TGCAGCGGCCGTGGGACAGCTAAGAACACAGATACGCAGTATTTT; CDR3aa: CSGRGTAKNTDTQYF
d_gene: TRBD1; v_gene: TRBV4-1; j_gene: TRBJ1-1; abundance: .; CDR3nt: TGCGCCAGCAGCCAAGAAGATACCGGCAGGGGGAGTCTGAACACTGAAGCTTTCTTT; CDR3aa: CASSQEDTGRGSLNTEAFF
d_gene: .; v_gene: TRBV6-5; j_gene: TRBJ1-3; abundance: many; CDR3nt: TGTGCCAGCAGTCGACAGGCTCCCTCTGGAAACACCATATATTTT; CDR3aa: CASSRQAPSGNTIYF
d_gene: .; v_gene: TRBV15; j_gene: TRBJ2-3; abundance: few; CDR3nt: TGTGCCACCAGCAGAGCAAGAGATACGCAGTATTTT; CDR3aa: CATSRARDTQYF
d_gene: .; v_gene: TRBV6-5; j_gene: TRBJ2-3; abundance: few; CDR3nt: TGTGCCAGCAGGCTAGGCAGGGTCTCGTCAGATACGCAGTATTTT; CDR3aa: CASRLGRVSSDTQYF
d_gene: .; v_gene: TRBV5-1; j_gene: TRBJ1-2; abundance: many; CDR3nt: TGCGCCAGCAGCTTGGAGGCCAGTAACTATGGCTACACCTTC; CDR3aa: CASSLEASNYGYTF
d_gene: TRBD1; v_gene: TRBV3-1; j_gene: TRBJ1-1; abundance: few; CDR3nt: TGTGCCAGCAGCCGAGACAGGGGATACACTGAAGCTTTCTTT; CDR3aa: CASSRDRGYTEAFF
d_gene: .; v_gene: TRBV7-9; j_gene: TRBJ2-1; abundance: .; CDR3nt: TGTGCCAGTGGACGAAGCTTCAATGAGCAGTTCTTC; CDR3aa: CASGRSFNEQFF
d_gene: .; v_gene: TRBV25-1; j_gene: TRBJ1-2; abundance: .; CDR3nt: TGTGCCAGCAGTGAACGGGGGCACTATGGCTACACCTTC; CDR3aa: CASSERGHYGYTF